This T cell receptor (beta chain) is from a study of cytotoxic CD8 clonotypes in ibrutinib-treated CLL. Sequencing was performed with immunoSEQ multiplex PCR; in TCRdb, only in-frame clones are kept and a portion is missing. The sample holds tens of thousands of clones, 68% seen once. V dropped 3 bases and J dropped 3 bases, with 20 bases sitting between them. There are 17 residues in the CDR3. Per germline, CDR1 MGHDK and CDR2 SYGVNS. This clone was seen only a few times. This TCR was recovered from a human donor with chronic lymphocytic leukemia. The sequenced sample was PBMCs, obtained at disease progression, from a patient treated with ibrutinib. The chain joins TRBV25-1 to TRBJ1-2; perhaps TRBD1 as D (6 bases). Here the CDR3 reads CASSETDSGFTYYGYTF. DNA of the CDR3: TGTGCCAGCAGTGAGACGGACAGCGGGTTCACTTACTATGGCTACACCTTC.